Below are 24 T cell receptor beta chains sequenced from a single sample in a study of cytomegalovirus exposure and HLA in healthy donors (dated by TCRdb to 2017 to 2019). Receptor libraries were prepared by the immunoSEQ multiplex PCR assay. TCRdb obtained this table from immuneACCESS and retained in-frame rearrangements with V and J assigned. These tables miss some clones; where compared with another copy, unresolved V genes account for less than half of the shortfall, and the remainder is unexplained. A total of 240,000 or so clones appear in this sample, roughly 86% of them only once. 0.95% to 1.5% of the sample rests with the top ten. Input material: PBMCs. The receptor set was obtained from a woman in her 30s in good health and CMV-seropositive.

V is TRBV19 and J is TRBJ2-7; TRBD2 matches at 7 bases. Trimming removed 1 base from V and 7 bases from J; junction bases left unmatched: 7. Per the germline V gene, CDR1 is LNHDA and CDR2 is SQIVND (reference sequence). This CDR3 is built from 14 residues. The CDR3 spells CASSIGTGGWEQYF. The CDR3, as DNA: TGTGCCAGTAGTATAGGAACGGGAGGTTGGGAGCAGTACTTC.

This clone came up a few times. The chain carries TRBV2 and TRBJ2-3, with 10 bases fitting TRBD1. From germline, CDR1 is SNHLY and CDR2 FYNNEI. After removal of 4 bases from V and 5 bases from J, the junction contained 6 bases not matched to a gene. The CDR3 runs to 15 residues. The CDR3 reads CASSASGTGEDTQYF. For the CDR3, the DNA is TGTGCCAGCAGTGCATCCGGGACAGGGGAAGATACGCAGTATTTT. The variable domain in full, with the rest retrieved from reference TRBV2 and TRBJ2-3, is EPEVTQTPSHQVTQMGQEVILRCVPISNHLYFYWYRQILGQKVEFLVSFYNNEISEKSEIFDDQFSVERPDGSNFTLKIRSTKLEDSAMYFCASSASGTGEDTQYFGPGTRLTVL.

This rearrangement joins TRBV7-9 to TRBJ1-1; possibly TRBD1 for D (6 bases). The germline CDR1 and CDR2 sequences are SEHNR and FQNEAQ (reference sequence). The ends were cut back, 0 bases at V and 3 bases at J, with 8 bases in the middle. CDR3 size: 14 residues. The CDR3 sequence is CASSLAQGYTEAFF. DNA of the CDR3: TGTGCCAGCAGCTTAGCTCAGGGGTACACTGAAGCTTTCTTT.

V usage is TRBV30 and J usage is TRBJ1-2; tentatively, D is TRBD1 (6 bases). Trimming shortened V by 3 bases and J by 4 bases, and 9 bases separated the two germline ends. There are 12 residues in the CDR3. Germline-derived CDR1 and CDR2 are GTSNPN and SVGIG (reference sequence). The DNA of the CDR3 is TGTGCCTGGAGCCCAGGGGCCTATGGCTACACCTTC. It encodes CAWSPGAYGYTF.

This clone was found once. DNA of the CDR3: TGTGCCAGCAGACACAGGGGTGAAAGACGCGAGCAGTACTTC. Protein product: CASRHRGERREQYF. V usage is TRBV6-4 and J usage is TRBJ2-7; 7 bases are a match to TRBD1. The V segment lost 6 bases and the J segment 6 bases; nucleotides outside the gene matches: 11. The CDR3 contains 14 residues. Germline V gene lookup returns CDR1 MRHNA and CDR2 SNTAGT.

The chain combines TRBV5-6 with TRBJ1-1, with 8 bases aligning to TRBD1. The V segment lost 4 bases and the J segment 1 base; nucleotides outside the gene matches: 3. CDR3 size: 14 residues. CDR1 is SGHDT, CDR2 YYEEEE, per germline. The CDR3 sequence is CASSPGQGNTEAFF. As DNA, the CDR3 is TGTGCCAGCAGCCCAGGACAGGGGAACACTGAAGCTTTCTTT.

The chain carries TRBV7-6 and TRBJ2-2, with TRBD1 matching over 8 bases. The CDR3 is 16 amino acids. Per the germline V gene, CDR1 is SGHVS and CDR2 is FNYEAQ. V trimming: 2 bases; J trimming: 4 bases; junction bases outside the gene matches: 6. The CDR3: CASSLLGQGITGELFF. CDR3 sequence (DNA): TGTGCCAGCAGCTTATTAGGACAGGGTATCACCGGGGAGCTGTTTTTT.

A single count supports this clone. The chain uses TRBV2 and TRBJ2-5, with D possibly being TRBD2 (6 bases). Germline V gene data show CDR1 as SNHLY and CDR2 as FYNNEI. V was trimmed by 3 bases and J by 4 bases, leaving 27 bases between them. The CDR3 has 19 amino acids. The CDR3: CASSDWGMEGVGGRETQYF. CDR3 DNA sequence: TGTGCCAGCAGTGATTGGGGCATGGAGGGCGTCGGCGGAAGAGAGACCCAGTACTTC.

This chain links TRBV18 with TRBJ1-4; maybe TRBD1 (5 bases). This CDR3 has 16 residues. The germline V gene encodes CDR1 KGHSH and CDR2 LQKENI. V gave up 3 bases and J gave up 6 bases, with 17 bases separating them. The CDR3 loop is CASSPGRGGSYEKLFF. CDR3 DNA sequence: TGTGCCAGCTCACCCGGACGCGGGGGGAGTTATGAAAAACTGTTTTTT.

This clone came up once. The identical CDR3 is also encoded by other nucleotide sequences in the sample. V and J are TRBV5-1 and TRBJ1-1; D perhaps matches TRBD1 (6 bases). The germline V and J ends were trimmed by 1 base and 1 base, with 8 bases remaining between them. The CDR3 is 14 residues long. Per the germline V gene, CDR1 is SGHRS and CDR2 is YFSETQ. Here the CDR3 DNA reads TGCGCCAGCAGCTTGCCAGGGGAGAACACTGAAGCTTTCTTT. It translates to CASSLPGENTEAFF.

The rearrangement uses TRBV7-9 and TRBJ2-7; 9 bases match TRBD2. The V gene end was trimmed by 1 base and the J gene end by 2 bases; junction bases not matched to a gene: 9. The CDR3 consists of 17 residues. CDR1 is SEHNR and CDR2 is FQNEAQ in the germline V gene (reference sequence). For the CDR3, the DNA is TGTGCCAGCAGCTTAGTTTCGACTAGCGGAGCGACCTACGAGCAGTACTTC. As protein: CASSLVSTSGATYEQYF.

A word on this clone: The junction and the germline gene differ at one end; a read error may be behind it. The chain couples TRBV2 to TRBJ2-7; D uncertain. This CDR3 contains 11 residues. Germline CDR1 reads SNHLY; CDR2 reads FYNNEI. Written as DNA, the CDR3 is TGTGCCAGCAGGGCCTCCGACGAGCAGTACTTC. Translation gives CASRASDEQYF.

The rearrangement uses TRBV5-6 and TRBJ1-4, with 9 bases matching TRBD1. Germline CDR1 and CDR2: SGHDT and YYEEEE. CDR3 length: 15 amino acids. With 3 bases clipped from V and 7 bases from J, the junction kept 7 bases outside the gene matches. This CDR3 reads CASSSMGQGSEKLFF. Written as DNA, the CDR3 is TGTGCCAGCAGCTCGATGGGACAGGGCAGTGAAAAACTGTTTTTT.

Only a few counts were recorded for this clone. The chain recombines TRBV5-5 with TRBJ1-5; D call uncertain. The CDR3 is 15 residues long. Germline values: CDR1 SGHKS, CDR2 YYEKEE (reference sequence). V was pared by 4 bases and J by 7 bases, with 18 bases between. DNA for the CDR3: TGTGCCAGCAGCCCCTACCCTCCCGAGACACAGCCCCAGCATTTT. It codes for CASSPYPPETQPQHF.

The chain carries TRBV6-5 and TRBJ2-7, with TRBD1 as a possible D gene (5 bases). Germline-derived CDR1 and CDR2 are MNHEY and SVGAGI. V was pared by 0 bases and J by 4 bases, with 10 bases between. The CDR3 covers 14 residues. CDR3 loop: CASSYSETEYEQYF. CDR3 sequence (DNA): TGTGCCAGCAGTTACTCGGAGACAGAATACGAGCAGTACTTC.

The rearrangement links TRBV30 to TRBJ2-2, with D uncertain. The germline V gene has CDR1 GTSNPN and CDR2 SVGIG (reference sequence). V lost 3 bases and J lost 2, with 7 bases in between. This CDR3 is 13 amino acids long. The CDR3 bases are TGTGCCTGGAGCAGACTTAACACCGGGGAGCTGTTTTTT. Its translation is CAWSRLNTGELFF.

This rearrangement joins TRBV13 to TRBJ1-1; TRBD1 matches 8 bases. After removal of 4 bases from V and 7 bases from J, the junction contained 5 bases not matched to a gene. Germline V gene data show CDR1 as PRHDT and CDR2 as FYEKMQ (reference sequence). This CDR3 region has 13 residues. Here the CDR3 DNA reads TGTGCCAGCAGCTGGACAGGGCTTGGTGAAGCTTTCTTT. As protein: CASSWTGLGEAFF.

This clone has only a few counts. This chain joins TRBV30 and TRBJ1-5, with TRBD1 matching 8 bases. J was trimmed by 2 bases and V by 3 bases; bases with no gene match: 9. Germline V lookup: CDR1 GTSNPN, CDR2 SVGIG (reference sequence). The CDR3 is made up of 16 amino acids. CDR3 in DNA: TGTGCCTGGAGCGGACAGGGAGGGTTGGGCAATCAGCCCCAGCATTTT. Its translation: CAWSGQGGLGNQPQHF.

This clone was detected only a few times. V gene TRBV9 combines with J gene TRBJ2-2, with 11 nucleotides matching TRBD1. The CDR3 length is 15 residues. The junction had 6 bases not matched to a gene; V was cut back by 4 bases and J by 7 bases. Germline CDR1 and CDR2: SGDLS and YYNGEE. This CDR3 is CASSYGQGAGGELFF. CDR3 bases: TGTGCCAGCAGCTATGGACAGGGGGCGGGCGGGGAGCTGTTTTTT.

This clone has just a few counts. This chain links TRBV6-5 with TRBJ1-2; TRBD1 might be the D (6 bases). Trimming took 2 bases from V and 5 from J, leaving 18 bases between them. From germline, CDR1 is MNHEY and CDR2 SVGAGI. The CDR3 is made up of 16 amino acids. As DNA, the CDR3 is TGTGCCAGCAGTTACGACAGGCCCTCGAGCCCATATGGCTACACCTTC. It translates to CASSYDRPSSPYGYTF.

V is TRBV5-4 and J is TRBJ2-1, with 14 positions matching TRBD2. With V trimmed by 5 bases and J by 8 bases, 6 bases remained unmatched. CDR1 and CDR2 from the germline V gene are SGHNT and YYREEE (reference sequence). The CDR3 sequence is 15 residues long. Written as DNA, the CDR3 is TGTGCCAGCAGTCCGGGACTAGCGGGAGTATATGAGCAGTTCTTC. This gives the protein CASSPGLAGVYEQFF.

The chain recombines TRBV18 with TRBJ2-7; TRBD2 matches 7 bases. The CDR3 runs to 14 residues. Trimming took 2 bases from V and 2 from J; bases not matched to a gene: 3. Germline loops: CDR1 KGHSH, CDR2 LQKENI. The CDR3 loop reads CASSPWGGPYEQYF. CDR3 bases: TGTGCCAGCTCACCATGGGGGGGACCCTACGAGCAGTACTTC.

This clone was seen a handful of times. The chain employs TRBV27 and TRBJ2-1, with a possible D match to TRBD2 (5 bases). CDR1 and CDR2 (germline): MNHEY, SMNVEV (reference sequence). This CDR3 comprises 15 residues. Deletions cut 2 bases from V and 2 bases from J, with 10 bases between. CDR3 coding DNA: TGTGCCAGCAGTTTAACGAGGGTAACCTACAATGAGCAGTTCTTC. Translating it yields CASSLTRVTYNEQFF.

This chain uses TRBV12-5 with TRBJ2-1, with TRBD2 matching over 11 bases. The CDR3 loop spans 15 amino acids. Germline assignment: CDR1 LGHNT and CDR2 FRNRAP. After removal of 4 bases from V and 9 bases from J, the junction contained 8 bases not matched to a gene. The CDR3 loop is CASGSMTSGMGEQFF. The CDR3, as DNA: TGTGCTAGTGGTTCGATGACTAGCGGGATGGGTGAGCAGTTCTTC.